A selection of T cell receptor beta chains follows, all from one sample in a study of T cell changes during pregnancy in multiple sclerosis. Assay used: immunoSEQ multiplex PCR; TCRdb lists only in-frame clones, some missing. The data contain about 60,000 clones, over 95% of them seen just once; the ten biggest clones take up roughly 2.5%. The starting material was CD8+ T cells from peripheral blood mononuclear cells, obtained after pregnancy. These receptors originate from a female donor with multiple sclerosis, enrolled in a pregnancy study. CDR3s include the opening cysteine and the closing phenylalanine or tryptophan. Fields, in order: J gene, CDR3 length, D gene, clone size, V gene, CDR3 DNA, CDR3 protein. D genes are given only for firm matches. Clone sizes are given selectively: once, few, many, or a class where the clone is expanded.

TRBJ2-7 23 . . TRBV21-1 TGTGCCAGCAGCAAAGAGATACGGGAGCAAGGCCGATTGGGGAACCAGCTGGTTCGGGAGCAGTACTTC CASSKEIREQGRLGNQLVREQYF
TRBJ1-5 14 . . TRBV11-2 TGTGCCAGCAGCTTAACAGGGTTGCATCAGCCCCAGCATTTT CASSLTGLHQPQHF
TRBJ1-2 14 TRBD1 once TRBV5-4 TGTGCCAGCAGCTGGGACAGGTCCAACTATGGCTACACCTTC CASSWDRSNYGYTF
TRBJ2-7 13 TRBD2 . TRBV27 TGTGCCACCGGACTAGTGGGTCCCTACGAGCAGTACTTC CATGLVGPYEQYF
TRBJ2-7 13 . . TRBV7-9 TGTGCCAGCAGCTTATCCCCAGGGGTCGAGCAGTACTTC CASSLSPGVEQYF
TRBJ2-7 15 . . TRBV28 TGTGCCAGCAGTTCTACTCAGGGGCCCTCCTACGAGCAGTACTTC CASSSTQGPSYEQYF
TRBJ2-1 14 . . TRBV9 TGTGCCAGCAGCCCGAGTGGAGGCTACAATGAGCAGTTCTTC CASSPSGGYNEQFF
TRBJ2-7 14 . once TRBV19 TGTGCCAGTAGTACTGACTTAAAATTCTACGAGCAGTACTTC CASSTDLKFYEQYF
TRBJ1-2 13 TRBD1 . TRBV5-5 TGTGCCAGCAGCCCCCGGACAGGACGAGGCTACACCTTC CASSPRTGRGYTF
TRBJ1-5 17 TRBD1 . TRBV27 TGTGCCAGCAGTTTGGGGACAGACGGGACATTCGGTCAGCCCCAGCATTTT CASSLGTDGTFGQPQHF
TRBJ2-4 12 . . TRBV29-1 TGCAGCGTGCCCGGGCCCAGGGGCATTCAGTACTTC CSVPGPRGIQYF
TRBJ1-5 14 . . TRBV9 TGTGCCAGCAGCGTGTCGGGAGGGGATCAGCCCCAGCATTTT CASSVSGGDQPQHF
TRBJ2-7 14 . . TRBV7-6 TGTGCCAGCAGCTATAGCGGTCAAATCTACGAGCAGTACTTC CASSYSGQIYEQYF
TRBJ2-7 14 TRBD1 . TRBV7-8 TGTGCCAGCAGCAAGGGACAGTTAGCCGGAGAGCAGTACTTC CASSKGQLAGEQYF
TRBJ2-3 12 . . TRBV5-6 TGTGCCAGCAGCTCCTACACAGATACGCAGTATTTT CASSSYTDTQYF